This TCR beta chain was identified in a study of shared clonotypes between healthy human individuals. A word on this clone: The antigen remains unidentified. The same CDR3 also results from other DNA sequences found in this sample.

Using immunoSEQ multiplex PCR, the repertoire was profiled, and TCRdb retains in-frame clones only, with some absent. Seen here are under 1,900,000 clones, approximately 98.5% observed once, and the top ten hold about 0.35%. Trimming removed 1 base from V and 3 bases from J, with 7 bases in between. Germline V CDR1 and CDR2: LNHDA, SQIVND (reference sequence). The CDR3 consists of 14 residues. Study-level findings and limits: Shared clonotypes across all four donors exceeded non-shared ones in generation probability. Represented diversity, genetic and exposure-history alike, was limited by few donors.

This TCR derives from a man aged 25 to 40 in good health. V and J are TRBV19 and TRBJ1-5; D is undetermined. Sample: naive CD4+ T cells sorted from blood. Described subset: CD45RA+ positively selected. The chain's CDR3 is CASSIGQYNQPQHF. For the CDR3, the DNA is TGTGCCAGTAGTATAGGGCAGTACAATCAGCCCCAGCATTTT.